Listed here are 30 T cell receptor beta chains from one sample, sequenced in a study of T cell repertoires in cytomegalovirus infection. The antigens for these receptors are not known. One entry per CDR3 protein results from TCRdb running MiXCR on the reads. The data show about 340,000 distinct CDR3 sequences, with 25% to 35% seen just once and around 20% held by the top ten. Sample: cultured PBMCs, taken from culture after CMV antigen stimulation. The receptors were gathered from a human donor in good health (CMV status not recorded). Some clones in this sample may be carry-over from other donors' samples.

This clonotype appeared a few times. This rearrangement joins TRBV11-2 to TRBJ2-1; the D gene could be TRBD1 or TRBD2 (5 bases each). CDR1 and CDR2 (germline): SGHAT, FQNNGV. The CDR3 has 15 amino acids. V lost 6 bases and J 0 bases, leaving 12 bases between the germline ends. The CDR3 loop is CASRSGTGSYNEQFF. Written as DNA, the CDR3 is TGTGCCAGCAGGTCCGGGACGGGCTCCTACAATGAGCAGTTCTTC.

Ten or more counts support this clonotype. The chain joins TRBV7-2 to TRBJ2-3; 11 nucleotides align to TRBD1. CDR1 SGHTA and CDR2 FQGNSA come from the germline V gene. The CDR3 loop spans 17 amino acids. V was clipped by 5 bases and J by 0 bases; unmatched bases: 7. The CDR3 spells CASSRAGTGGSTDTQYF. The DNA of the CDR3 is TGTGCCAGCAGCCGCGCCGGGACAGGGGGTAGCACAGATACGCAGTATTTT.

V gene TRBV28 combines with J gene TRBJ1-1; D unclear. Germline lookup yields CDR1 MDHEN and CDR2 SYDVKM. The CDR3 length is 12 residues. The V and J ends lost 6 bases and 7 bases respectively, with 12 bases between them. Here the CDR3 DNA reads TGTGCCAGCAGCACACAACTAGTTGAAGCTTTCTTT. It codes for CASSTQLVEAFF.

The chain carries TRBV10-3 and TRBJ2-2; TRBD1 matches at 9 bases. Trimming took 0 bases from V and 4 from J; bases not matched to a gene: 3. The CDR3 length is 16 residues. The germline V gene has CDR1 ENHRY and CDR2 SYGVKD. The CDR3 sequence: CAISESEDRGTGELFF. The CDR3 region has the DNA TGTGCCATCAGTGAGTCCGAGGACAGGGGCACCGGGGAGCTGTTTTTT.

The CDR3 sequence is CSARLASTDTQYF. Written as DNA, the CDR3 is TGCAGTGCCAGGCTAGCTAGCACAGATACGCAGTATTTT. This chain connects TRBV20-1 to TRBJ2-3; TRBD2 is a possible D gene (5 bases). This CDR3 region has 13 residues. Per germline, CDR1 DFQATT and CDR2 SNEGSKA (reference sequence). Trimming pared 6 bases from V and 0 bases from J, leaving 10 bases between.

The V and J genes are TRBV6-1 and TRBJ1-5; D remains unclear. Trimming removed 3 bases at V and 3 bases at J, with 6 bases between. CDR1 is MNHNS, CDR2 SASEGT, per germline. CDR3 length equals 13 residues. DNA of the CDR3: TGTGCCAGCAGTGACAGGACCAATCAGCCCCAGCATTTT. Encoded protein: CASSDRTNQPQHF.

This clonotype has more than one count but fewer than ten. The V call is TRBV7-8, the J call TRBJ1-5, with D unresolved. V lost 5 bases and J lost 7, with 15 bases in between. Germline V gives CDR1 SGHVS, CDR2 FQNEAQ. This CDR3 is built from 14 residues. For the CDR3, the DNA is TGTGCCAGCAGCCCCCGGGAGCGTCTGCAGCCCCAGCATTTT. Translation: CASSPRERLQPQHF.

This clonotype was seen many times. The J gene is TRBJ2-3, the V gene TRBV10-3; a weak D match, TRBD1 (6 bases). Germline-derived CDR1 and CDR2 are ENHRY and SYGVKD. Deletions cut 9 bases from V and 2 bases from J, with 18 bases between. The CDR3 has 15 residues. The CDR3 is CAIRDKAGFTDTQYF. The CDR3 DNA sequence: TGTGCCATAAGGGACAAGGCAGGCTTCACAGATACGCAGTATTTT.

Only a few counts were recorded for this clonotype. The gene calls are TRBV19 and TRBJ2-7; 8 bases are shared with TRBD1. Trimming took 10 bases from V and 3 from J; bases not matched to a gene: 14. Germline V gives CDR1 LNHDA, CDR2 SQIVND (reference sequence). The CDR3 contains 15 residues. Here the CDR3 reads CATSNPRQGFYEQYF. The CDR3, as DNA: TGTGCCACCAGTAACCCCCGACAGGGGTTCTACGAGCAGTACTTC.

The CDR3 bases are TGTGCCAGCTCACCGCTAACCGGGACACCCGGCGAGCAGTACTTC. Translation: CASSPLTGTPGEQYF. V and J are TRBV18 and TRBJ2-7, with D possibly being TRBD1 (6 bases). The V end lost 3 bases, the J end lost 6 bases, and 18 bases lay between the germline ends. Germline CDR1 KGHSH, CDR2 LQKENI. The CDR3 has 15 residues.

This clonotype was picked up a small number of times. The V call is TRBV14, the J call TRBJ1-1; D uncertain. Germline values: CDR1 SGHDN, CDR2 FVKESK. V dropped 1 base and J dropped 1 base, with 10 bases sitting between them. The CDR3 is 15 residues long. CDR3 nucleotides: TGTGCCAGCAGCCAAGCGGGCGGATGGAACACTGAAGCTTTCTTT. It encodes CASSQAGGWNTEAFF.

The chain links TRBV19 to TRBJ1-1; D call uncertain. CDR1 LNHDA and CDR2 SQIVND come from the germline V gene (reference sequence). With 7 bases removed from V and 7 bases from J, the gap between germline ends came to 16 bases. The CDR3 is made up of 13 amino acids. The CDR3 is CASTTLRNLEAFF. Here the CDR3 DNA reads TGTGCCAGTACTACGTTGAGGAACCTTGAAGCTTTCTTT.

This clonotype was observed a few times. The CDR3 nucleotides read TGTGCCAGCAGGCGAGGCGTGTCTGAAGCTTTCTTT. It encodes CASRRGVSEAFF. The chain recombines TRBV28 with TRBJ1-1; D is uncertain. This CDR3 is built from 12 residues. The germline gives CDR1 MDHEN, CDR2 SYDVKM. V lost 6 bases and J 6 bases, leaving 11 bases between the germline ends.

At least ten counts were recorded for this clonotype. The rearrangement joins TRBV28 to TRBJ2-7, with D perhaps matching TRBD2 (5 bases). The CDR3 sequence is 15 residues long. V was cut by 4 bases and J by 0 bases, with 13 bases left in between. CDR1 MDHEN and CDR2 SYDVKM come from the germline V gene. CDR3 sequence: CASSYPTISSYEQYF. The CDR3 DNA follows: TGTGCCAGCAGTTATCCGACTATCAGCTCCTACGAGCAGTACTTC.

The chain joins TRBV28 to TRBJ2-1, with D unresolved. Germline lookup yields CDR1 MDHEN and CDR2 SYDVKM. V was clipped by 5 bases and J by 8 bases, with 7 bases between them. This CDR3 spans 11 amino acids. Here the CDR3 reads CASSAPDEQFF. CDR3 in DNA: TGTGCCAGCAGTGCGCCCGATGAGCAGTTCTTC. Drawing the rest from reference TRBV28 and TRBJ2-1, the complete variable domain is DVKVTQSSRYLVKRTGEKVFLECVQDMDHENMFWYRQDPGLGLRLIYFSYDVKMKEKGDIPEGYSVSREKKERFSLILESASTNQTSMYLCASSAPDEQFFGPGTRLTVL.

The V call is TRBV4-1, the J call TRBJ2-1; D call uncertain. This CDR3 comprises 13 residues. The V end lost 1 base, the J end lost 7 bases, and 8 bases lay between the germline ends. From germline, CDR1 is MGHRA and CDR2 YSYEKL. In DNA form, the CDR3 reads TGCGCCAGCAGCCAAGTCTATGGAAATGAGCAGTTCTTC. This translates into CASSQVYGNEQFF.

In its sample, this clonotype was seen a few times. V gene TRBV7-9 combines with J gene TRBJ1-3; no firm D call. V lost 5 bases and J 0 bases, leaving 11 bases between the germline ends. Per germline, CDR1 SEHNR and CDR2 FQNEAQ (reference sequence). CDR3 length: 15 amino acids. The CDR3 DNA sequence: TGTGCCAGCAGCCCCCCTGGCCGCTCTGGAAACACCATATATTTT. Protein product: CASSPPGRSGNTIYF.

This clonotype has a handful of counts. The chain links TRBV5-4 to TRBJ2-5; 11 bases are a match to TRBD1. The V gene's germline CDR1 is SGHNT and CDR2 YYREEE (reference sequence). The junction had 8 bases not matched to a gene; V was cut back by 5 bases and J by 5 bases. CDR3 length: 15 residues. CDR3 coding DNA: TGTGCCAGCAGTCGGAGGGACAGGGGGGACGAGACCCAGTACTTC. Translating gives CASSRRDRGDETQYF. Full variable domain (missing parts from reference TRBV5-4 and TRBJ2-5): ETGVTQSPTHLIKTRGQQVTLRCSSQSGHNTVSWYQQALGQGPQFIFQYYREEENGRGNFPPRFSGLQFPNYSSELNVNALELDDSALYLCASSRRDRGDETQYFGPGTRLLVL.

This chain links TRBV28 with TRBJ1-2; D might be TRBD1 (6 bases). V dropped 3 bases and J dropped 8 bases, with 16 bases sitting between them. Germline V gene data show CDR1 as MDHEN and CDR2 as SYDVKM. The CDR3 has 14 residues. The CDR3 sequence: CASSLYTGSGGYTF. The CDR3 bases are TGTGCCAGCAGTTTGTATACAGGGTCGGGGGGCTACACCTTC.

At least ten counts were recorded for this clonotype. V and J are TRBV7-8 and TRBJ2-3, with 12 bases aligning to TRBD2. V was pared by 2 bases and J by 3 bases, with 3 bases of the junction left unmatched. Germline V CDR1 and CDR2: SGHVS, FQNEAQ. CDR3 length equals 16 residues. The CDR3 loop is CASSLPTSGRTDTQYF. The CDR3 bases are TGTGCCAGCAGCTTACCGACTAGCGGGAGAACAGATACGCAGTATTTT.

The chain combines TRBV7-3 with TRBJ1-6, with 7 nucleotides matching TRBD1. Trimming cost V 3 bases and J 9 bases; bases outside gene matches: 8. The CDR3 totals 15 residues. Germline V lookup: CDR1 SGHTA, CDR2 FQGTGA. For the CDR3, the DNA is TGTGCCAGCAGCTTGAAGGGGGCGGGTTTTTCACCCCTCCACTTT. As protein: CASSLKGAGFSPLHF.

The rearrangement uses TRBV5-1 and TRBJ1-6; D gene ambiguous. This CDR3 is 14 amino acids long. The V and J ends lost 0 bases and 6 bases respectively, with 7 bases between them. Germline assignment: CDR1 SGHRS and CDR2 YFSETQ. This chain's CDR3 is CASSLDGSNSPLHF. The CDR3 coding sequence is TGCGCCAGCAGCTTGGACGGTTCTAATTCACCCCTCCACTTT. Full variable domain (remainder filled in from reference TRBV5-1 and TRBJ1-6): KAGVTQTPRYLIKTRGQQVTLSCSPISGHRSVSWYQQTPGQGLQFLFEYFSETQRNKGNFPGRFSGRQFSNSRSEMNVSTLELGDSALYLCASSLDGSNSPLHFGNGTRLTVT.

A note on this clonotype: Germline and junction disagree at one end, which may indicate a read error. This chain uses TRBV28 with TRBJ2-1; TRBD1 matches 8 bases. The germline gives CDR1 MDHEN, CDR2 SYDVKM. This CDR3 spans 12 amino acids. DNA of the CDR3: TGTGCCAGCAGACCAGAAGACAGGGGCCTCATCTTC. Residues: CASRPEDRGLIF.

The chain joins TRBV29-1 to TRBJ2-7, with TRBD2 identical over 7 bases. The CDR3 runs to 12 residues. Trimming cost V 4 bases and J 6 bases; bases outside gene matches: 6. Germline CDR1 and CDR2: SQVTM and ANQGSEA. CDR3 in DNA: TGCAGCGTTGTGGGGGGAGGGCGCGAGCAGTACTTC. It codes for CSVVGGGREQYF.

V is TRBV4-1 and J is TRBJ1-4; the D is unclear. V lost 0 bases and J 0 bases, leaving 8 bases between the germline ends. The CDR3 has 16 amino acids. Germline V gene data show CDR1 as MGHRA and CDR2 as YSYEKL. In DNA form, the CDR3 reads TGCGCCAGCAGCCAAGAAGGCGGAACAACTAATGAAAAACTGTTTTTT. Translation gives CASSQEGGTTNEKLFF.

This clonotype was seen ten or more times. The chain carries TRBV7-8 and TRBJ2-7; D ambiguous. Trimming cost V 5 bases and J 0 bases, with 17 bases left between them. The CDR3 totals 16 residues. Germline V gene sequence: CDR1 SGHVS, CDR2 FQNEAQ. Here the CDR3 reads CASSPRLGPRSYEQYF. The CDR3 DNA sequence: TGTGCCAGCAGCCCCCGTTTAGGGCCTCGCTCCTACGAGCAGTACTTC.

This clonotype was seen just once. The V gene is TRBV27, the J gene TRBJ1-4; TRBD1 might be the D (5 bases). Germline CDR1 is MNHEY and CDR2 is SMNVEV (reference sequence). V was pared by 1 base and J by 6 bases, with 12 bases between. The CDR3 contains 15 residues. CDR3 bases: TGTGCCAGCAGTTTATGGGGGGGACCAGATGAAAAACTGTTTTTT. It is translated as CASSLWGGPDEKLFF.

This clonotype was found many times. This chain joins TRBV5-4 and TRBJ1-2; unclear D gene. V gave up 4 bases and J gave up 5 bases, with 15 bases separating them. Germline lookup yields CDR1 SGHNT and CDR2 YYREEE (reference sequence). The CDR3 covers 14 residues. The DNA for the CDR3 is TGTGCCAGCAGCCAAAGGTTGGGAGGGTATGGCTACACCTTC. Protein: CASSQRLGGYGYTF.

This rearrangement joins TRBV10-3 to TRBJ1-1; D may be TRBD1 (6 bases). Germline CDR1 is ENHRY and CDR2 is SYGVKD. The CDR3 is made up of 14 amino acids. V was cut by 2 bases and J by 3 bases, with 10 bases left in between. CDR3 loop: CAISEGGGDTEAFF. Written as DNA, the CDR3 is TGTGCCATCAGTGAGGGGGGCGGTGACACTGAAGCTTTCTTT.

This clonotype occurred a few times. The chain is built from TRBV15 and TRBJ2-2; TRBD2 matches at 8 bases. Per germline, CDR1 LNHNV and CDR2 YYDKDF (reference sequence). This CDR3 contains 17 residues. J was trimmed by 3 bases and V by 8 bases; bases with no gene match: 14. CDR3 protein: CATERAVDGGDTGELFF. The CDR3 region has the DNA TGTGCCACCGAACGAGCGGTTGACGGGGGGGACACCGGGGAGCTGTTTTTT.